The sequence of this T cell receptor beta chain was determined in a study of Ad26.COV2.S vaccination and SARS-CoV-2 variants. General study findings and limits: Substantial post-vaccination breadth of spike-specific CD8+ and CD4+ T cell responses was reported.

This CDR3 contains 13 residues. V was trimmed by 6 bases and J by 4 bases, leaving 12 bases between them. Germline values: CDR1 MNHEY, CDR2 SMNVEV (reference sequence). Treatment reported: 15 to 20 received Ad26.COV2.S at low or high dose, single or two shots; about 5 received placebo; per-sample allocation not given. It was on day 63 after the first vaccine or placebo injection that samples were taken. Using immunoSEQ multiplex PCR, the repertoire was profiled, and TCRdb retains in-frame clones only, with some absent. Found here are some 340,000 clones, about 86% of them singletons; the top ten hold 1.5% to 2.5%. Comment on this clone: Its target is unknown.

The sequencing here drew on peripheral blood, taken in a trial of Ad26.COV2.S vaccine versus placebo. The rearrangement uses TRBV27 and TRBJ2-5; D possibly corresponds to TRBD2 (6 bases). This clonotype originated in a person aged 18 to 65 who received the Ad26.COV2.S COVID-19 vaccine or a placebo. CDR3 DNA sequence: TGTGCCAGCAGACCGACTAGATTAGAGACCCAGTACTTC. Translating it yields CASRPTRLETQYF.